The following is a T cell receptor beta chain sequence with its context. Its antigen is not known. These data originate in a study of T cell responses to AZD1222 COVID-19 vaccine. Study-wide results and limits: Nearly half of unique spike-specific TCRs reportedly avoided B.1.351 and B.1.1.7 mutated regions.

CDR3 length: 16 residues. The germline CDR1 and CDR2 sequences are ENHRY and SYGVKD. The V and J ends lost 6 bases and 1 base respectively, with 18 bases between them. Method: immunoSEQ multiplex PCR; TCRdb's copy keeps in-frame clones and lacks some. Here the sample spans about 110,000 clones, around 90% being singletons. This TCR was sampled from an adult in good health. Sequencing used peripheral blood, obtained on day 0 of AZD1222 vaccination. The gene calls are TRBV10-3 and TRBJ1-2; TRBD1 is a possible D gene (6 bases). CDR3 coding DNA: TGTGCCATCAGGGGAACTGGACAGAAATTTAACTATGGCTACACCTTC. Protein: CAIRGTGQKFNYGYTF.